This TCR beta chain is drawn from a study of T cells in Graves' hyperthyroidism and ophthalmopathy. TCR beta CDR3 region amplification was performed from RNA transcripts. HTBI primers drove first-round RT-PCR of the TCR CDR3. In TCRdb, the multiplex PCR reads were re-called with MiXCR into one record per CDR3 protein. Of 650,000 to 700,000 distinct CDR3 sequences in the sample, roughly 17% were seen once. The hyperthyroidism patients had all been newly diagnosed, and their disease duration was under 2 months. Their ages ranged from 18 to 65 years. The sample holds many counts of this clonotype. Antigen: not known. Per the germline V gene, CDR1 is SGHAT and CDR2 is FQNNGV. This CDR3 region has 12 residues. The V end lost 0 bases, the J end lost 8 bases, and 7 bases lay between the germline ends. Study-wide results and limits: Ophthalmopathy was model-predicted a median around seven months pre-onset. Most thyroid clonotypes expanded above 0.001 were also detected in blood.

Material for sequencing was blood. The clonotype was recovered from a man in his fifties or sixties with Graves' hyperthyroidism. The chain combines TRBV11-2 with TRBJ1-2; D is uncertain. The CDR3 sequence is CASSLEGNGYTF. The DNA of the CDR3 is TGTGCCAGCAGCTTAGAAGGGAACGGCTACACCTTC.